The 13 T cell receptor beta chains given below trace back to one sample, sequenced in a study of early T cells in non-severe SARS-CoV-2 infection. TCRdb re-derived calls from the 5' RACE reads in MiXCR, one entry per CDR3 protein. The profile shows fewer than 120,000 distinct CDR3 sequences, 10% to 15% of them singletons. This specimen was whole blood, taken at baseline. The receptors were gathered from an adult who was a healthcare worker with PCR-confirmed SARS-CoV-2 infection or an uninfected control (not recorded which).

The rearrangement links TRBV5-1 to TRBJ2-1; maybe TRBD2 (5 bases). V dropped 3 bases and J dropped 4 bases, with 14 bases sitting between them. The V gene's germline CDR1 is SGHRS and CDR2 YFSETQ. CDR3 length equals 15 residues. As DNA, the CDR3 is TGCGCCAGCAGCTCCAAGAGGACTGATTACAATGAGCAGTTCTTC. Translation gives CASSSKRTDYNEQFF.

This clonotype was seen at least ten times. The rearrangement links TRBV28 to TRBJ1-1; D unresolved. The CDR3 has 18 amino acids. V gave up 5 bases and J gave up 1 base, with 23 bases separating them. Germline V gene data show CDR1 as MDHEN and CDR2 as SYDVKM. The CDR3: CASSPISARWRKNTEAFF. As DNA, the CDR3 is TGTGCCAGCAGTCCTATATCGGCCCGTTGGAGAAAGAACACTGAAGCTTTCTTT.

This chain links TRBV20-1 with TRBJ1-6; D not certain. The CDR3 length is 13 residues. Germline values: CDR1 DFQATT, CDR2 SNEGSKA (reference sequence). V was clipped by 3 bases and J by 1 base, with 4 bases between them. This CDR3 is CSARSSYNSPLHF. CDR3 nucleotides: TGCAGTGCTAGGTCGTCCTATAATTCACCCCTCCACTTT.

Ten or more counts support this clonotype. V usage is TRBV4-2 and J usage is TRBJ2-3; D possibly corresponds to TRBD2 (7 bases). V lost 3 bases to trimming and J lost 3 bases, with 16 bases between them. The CDR3 loop spans 16 amino acids. The germline CDR1 and CDR2 sequences are LGHNA and YNFKEQ. The CDR3 nucleotides read TGTGCCAGCAGCCATAACTTAGGGGGGGCTACAGATACGCAGTATTTT. This codes for CASSHNLGGATDTQYF.

The gene calls are TRBV20-1 and TRBJ2-7, with 9 positions matching TRBD1. The CDR3 has 14 amino acids. Trimming cost V 0 bases and J 5 bases; bases outside gene matches: 5. CDR1 is DFQATT and CDR2 is SNEGSKA in the germline V gene (reference sequence). The CDR3 sequence is CSAREDRGIHEQYF. In DNA, the CDR3 is TGCAGTGCTAGAGAGGACAGGGGAATCCACGAGCAGTACTTC.

This clonotype has just a few counts. The chain recombines TRBV7-9 with TRBJ2-7; TRBD1 is a possible D gene (5 bases). The V gene lost 2 bases and the J gene lost 2 bases, with 10 bases spanning the gap. Per germline, CDR1 SEHNR and CDR2 FQNEAQ (reference sequence). The CDR3 sequence is 14 residues long. The CDR3 nucleotides read TGTGCCAGCAGCTTATTCGACAGTACCTACGAGCAGTACTTC. Amino acid sequence: CASSLFDSTYEQYF.

The chain carries TRBV7-9 and TRBJ2-3, with D possibly being TRBD2 (5 bases). The CDR3 is made up of 13 amino acids. CDR1 is SEHNR, CDR2 FQNEAQ, per germline (reference sequence). The CDR3 nucleotides are TGTGCAAGCGGAGCCATCAACACAGATACGCAGTATTTT. The encoded protein is CASGAINTDTQYF.

The chain links TRBV10-3 to TRBJ2-7; no clear D. V lost 0 bases and J 13 bases, leaving 19 bases between the germline ends. This CDR3 has 14 amino acids. Looked up from germline, CDR1 is ENHRY and CDR2 is SYGVKD. The CDR3: CAISESNLAYRRYF. The CDR3 DNA follows: TGTGCCATCAGTGAGTCGAACCTGGCCTATCGGCGTTACTTC.

V gene TRBV7-6 combines with J gene TRBJ1-1; possibly TRBD1 for D (6 bases). The CDR3 runs to 14 residues. With 4 bases removed from V and 1 base from J, the gap between germline ends came to 10 bases. Germline lookup yields CDR1 SGHVS and CDR2 FNYEAQ. This CDR3 is CASSSRTANTEAFF. The DNA of the CDR3 is TGTGCCAGCAGCTCACGGACAGCGAACACTGAAGCTTTCTTT.

The chain joins TRBV9 to TRBJ2-2; D not resolved. The V and J ends lost 0 bases and 8 bases respectively, with 8 bases between them. The CDR3 has 13 residues. The germline CDR1 and CDR2 sequences are SGDLS and YYNGEE. The CDR3, as DNA: TGTGCCAGCAGCGTAGGTGTGGGAGGGGAGCTGTTTTTT. It yields the protein CASSVGVGGELFF. Full variable domain (missing parts from reference TRBV9 and TRBJ2-2): DSGVTQTPKHLITATGQRVTLRCSPRSGDLSVYWYQQSLDQGLQFLIQYYNGEERAKGNILERFSAQQFPDLHSELNLSSLELGDSALYFCASSVGVGGELFFGEGSRLTVL.

The chain combines TRBV2 with TRBJ2-2; D uncertain. The CDR3 totals 15 residues. The V gene lost 8 bases and the J gene lost 3 bases, with 16 bases spanning the gap. The germline V gene has CDR1 SNHLY and CDR2 FYNNEI. CDR3 residues: CASSFVGADTGELFF. The DNA of the CDR3 is TGTGCCAGCTCATTCGTGGGCGCAGACACCGGGGAGCTGTTTTTT. Full variable domain (missing parts from reference TRBV2 and TRBJ2-2): EPEVTQTPSHQVTQMGQEVILRCVPISNHLYFYWYRQILGQKVEFLVSFYNNEISEKSEIFDDQFSVERPDGSNFTLKIRSTKLEDSAMYFCASSFVGADTGELFFGEGSRLTVL.

V and J are TRBV12-3 or TRBV12-4 and TRBJ1-6, with unresolved D. V was clipped by 6 bases and J by 8 bases, with 8 bases between them. The CDR3 covers 12 residues. Written as DNA, the CDR3 is TGTGCCAGCAGCCGGACGTATTCACCCCTCCACTTT. Translation gives CASSRTYSPLHF.

The CDR3 DNA sequence: TGTGCCAGCAGTGTACAGGGGTATGCAGGTACGCAGTATTTT. Its translation: CASSVQGYAGTQYF. The rearrangement links TRBV6-1 to TRBJ2-3, with TRBD1 matching 7 bases. Germline CDR1 MNHNS, CDR2 SASEGT. The J segment lost 8 bases and the V segment lost 4 bases, leaving 9 bases of the junction unmatched. This CDR3 spans 14 amino acids.